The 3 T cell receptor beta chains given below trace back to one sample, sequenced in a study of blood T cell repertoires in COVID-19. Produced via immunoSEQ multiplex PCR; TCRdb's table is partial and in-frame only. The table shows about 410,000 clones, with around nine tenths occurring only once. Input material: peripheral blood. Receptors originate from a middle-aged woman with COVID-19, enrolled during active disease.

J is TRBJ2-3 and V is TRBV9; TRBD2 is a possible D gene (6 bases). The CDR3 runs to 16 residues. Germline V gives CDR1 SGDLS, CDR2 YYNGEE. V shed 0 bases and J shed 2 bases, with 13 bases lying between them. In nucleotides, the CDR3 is TGTGCCAGCAGCGTAGTTCCGGGGGAGCCCACAGATACGCAGTATTTT. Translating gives CASSVVPGEPTDTQYF.

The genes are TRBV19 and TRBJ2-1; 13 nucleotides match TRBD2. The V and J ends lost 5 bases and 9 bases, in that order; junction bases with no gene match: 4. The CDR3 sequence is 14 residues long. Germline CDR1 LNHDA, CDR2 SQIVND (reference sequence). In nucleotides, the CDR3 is TGTGCCAGTAGTGGACTAGCGGGGGCGATTGAGCAGTTCTTC. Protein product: CASSGLAGAIEQFF.

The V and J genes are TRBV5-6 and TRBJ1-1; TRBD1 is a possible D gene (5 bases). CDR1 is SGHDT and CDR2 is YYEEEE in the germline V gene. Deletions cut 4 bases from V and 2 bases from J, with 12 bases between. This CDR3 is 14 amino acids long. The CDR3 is CASSAGLPNTEAFF. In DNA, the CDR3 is TGTGCCAGCAGCGCGGGGCTACCCAACACTGAAGCTTTCTTT.